This TCR beta chain was profiled in a study of T cell responses to AZD1222 COVID-19 vaccine (dated by TCRdb to the early 2020s). For the wider study: TCR sequencing was performed for about 240 trial participants, of whom about 200 were given two doses of AZD1222 and around 25 were given two doses of MenACWY control vaccine. Trial participants were enrolled into age subgroups of 18-55, 56-69 and 70-plus years, which contained around 150, 28 and 57 TCR-sequenced participants, respectively.

V loses 5 bases of germline sequence and J loses 6 bases, and the interval between the two ends is 5 bases. Sequences MDHEN (CDR1) and SYDVKM (CDR2) are obtained from the germline V gene. Counted from cysteine to phenylalanine, this CDR3 has 11 amino acids. CDR3 DNA is the only sequence kept; it has 33 bases, read in frame from the first base. The CDR3 regions of human TCRbeta chains were analyzed by immunosequencing. In the original analysis: Repertoire TCRs were checked for matches against a reference library of SARS-CoV-2-specific TCRs that had been generated using the MIRA antigen-specificity platform. Breadth was defined as the fraction of unique TCRs that were SARS-CoV-2-associated, and depth was defined as the fraction of total T cells that were SARS-CoV-2-associated. Each spike-specific TCR was assigned to its reactive spike region and to a CD4 or CD8 class using the MIRA data. Log10-transformed breadth and depth values were compared by one-way ANOVA with Sidak's multiple comparisons tests. TCRdb retrieved this table from immuneACCESS and kept in-frame rearrangements only. Not all clones are present; in checked studies, unresolved V genes account for under half, and no reason is known for the remainder. V, J and clone size were drawn from that table, and D and trimming were deduced from the DNA. This sample gives roughly 150,000 clones in total; about 92% of them show up just once. The ten biggest clones cover around 3.5% of the sample.

Overall results and qualifications from the work: Vaccine-associated CD4 TCRs spanned the whole spike protein, with dominant responses in regions 160-218 and 743-854. Because no samples from the day 14 peak response were available, repertoires could be characterized only after the peak T cell response. The 56-69-year group was small, and its depth increase did not reach significance, likely because of low power. After two AZD1222 doses, both the breadth and the depth of spike-specific TCRs were significantly higher than at day 0 and than in MenACWY recipients. Most participants were white British and females outnumbered males, and the authors suggested that clonal diversity may have been underestimated. Conclusions about previously exposed vaccinees are limited because only six or seven AZD1222 recipients were SARS-CoV-2 seropositive at baseline. Reportedly, almost half of the unique spike-specific TCRs recognized epitopes lying outside the regions that are mutated in the B.1.351 and B.1.1.7 variants.

The time point label for this specimen denotes: about 28 days (+/-7) after the second vaccine dose. AZD1222 recipients with second doses at about 4 weeks or about 12 weeks were pooled, because spike-specific TCR depth and breadth did not differ between schedules. The vaccinee samples were drawn from two UK trials, COV001 and COV002, one of which was a single-blind randomized controlled phase 2/3 trial testing AZD1222 (ChAdOx1 nCoV-19) in healthy adults. Trial participant PBMC samples were collected at day 0 and day 28 after the second dose for TCRbeta chain sequencing. A remark on this clone: It lacks a known antigen. No base quality information exists; no much larger clone differs at one position.

This material consisted of peripheral blood, taken 28 days after the second AZD1222 dose. The clonotype was recovered from an adult who received the AZD1222 COVID-19 vaccine. The chain uses TRBV28 and TRBJ1-5; the D gene is unclear. The bases read TGTGCCAGCAGTCCCAGTCAGCCCCAGCATTTT. It translates as CASSPSQPQHF.